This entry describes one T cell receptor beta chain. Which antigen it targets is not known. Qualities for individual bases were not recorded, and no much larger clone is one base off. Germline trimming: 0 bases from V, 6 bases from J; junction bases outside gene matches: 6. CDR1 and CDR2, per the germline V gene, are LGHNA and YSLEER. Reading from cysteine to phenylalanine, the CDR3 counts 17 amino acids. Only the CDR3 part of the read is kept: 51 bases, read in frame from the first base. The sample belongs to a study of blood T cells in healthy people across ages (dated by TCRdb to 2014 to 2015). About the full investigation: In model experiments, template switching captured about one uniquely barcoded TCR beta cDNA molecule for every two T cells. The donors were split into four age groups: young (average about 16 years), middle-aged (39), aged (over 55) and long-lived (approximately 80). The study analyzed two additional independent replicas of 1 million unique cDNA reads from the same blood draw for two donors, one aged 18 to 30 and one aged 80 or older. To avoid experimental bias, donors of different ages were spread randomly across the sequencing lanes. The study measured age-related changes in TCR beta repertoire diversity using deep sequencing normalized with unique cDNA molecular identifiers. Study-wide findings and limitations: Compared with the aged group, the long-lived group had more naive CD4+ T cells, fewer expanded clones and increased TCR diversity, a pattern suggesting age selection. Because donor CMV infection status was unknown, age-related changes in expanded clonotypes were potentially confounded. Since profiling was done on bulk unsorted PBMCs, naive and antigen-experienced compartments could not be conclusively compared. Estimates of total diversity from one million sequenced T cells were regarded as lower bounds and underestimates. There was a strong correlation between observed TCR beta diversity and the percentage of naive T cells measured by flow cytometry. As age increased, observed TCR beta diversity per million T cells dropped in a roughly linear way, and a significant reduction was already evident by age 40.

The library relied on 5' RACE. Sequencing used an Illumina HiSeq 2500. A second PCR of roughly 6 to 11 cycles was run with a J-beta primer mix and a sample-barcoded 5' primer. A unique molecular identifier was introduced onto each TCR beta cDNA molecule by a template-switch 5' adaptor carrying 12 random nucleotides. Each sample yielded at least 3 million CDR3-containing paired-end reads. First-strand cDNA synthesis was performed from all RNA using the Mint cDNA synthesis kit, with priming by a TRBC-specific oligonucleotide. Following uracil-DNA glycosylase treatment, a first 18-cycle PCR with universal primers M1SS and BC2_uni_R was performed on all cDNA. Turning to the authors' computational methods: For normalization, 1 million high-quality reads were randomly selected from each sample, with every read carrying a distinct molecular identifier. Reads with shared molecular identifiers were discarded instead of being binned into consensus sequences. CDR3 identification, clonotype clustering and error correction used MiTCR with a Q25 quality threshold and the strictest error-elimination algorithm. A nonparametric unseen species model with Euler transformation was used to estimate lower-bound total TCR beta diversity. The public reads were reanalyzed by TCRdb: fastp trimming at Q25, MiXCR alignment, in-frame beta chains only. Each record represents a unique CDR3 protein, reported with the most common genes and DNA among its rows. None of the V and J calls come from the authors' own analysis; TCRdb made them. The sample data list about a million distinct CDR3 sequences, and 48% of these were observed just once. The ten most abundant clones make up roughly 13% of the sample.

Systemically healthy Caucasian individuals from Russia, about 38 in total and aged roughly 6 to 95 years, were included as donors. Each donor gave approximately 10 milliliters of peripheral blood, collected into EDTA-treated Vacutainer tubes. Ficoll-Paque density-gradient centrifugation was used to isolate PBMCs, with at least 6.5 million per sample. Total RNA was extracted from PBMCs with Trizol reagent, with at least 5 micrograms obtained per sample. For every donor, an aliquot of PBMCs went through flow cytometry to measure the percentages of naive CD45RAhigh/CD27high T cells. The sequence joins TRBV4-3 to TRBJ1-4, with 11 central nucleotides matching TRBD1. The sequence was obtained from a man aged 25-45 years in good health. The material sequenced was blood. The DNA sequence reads TGCGCCAGCAGCCAAGATCGAAGGACAGGGGGCGATGAAAAACTGTTTTTT. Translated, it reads CASSQDRRTGGDEKLFF.